This T cell receptor (beta chain) was captured in a study of T cell changes during pregnancy in multiple sclerosis. Germline V gene sequence: CDR1 SGHNT, CDR2 YYREEE (reference sequence). Germline trimming cut 4 bases from V and 1 base from J; bases unmatched to any gene: 9. This CDR3 is 18 amino acids long. Sequencing was performed with immunoSEQ multiplex PCR; in TCRdb, only in-frame clones are kept and a portion is missing. The table records about 83,000 clones, 90% to 95% of them present only once. V gene TRBV5-4 combines with J gene TRBJ2-2; 11 bases are a match to TRBD2. This TCR came from a female donor with multiple sclerosis, enrolled in a pregnancy study. The material sequenced was peripheral blood, taken in the second trimester of pregnancy. CDR3 protein: CASSPRPTSGMNTGELFF. In nucleotides, the CDR3 is TGTGCCAGCAGCCCCAGGCCGACTAGCGGGATGAACACCGGGGAGCTGTTTTTT.